The 9 T cell receptor beta chains listed next were all sequenced from one sample in a study of blood T cell repertoires in COVID-19. The method was immunoSEQ multiplex PCR; TCRdb's version includes in-frame clones alone and lacks a portion of them. The profile covers 200,000 to 250,000 clones, with roughly 76% appearing a single time and 7.5% taken by the ten largest. Sequenced input: peripheral blood. The origin of the receptors is an elderly woman with COVID-19, enrolled during active disease.

The chain employs TRBV5-6 and TRBJ2-7; TRBD1 is a possible D gene (5 bases). The better agreement between TRBJ2-5 and the DNA end casts doubt on the J call. The V gene's germline CDR1 is SGHDT and CDR2 YYEEEE. The CDR3 is 11 amino acids. The CDR3 spells CASSVQGTQYF. CDR3 coding DNA: TGTGCCAGCAGCGTCCAGGGGACCCAGTACTTC.

This clone came up many times. This rearrangement joins TRBV19 to TRBJ2-1; 9 bases are a match to TRBD2. J was trimmed by 6 bases and V by 5 bases; bases with no gene match: 8. The CDR3 contains 15 residues. From germline, CDR1 is LNHDA and CDR2 SQIVND (reference sequence). The CDR3 region has the DNA TGTGCCAGTAGTTTTAGCGGGAGTGTTGGCAATGAGCAGTTCTTC. It is translated as CASSFSGSVGNEQFF.

V gene TRBV11-2 combines with J gene TRBJ2-2, with 11 bases fitting TRBD1. V dropped 1 base and J dropped 5; count of bases not matched to a gene: 3. This CDR3 region has 16 residues. Germline loops: CDR1 SGHAT, CDR2 FQNNGV. In DNA form, the CDR3 reads TGTGCCAGCAGCTTAGGGACAGGGGGCGCGACCGGGGAGCTGTTTTTT. Translation gives CASSLGTGGATGELFF.

This chain uses TRBV7-9 with TRBJ2-3, with 10 nucleotides matching TRBD2. V was pared by 4 bases and J by 4 bases, with 5 bases of the junction left unmatched. In germline, CDR1 is SEHNR, CDR2 FQNEAQ (reference sequence). The CDR3 totals 15 residues. The CDR3 region is CASSSLAGGADTQYF. CDR3 DNA: TGTGCCAGCAGCTCCTTAGCGGGGGGCGCAGATACGCAGTATTTT.

J is TRBJ1-1 and V is TRBV28; D remains ambiguous. Germline V CDR1 and CDR2: MDHEN, SYDVKM. The CDR3 is made up of 11 amino acids. Trimming stripped 11 bases from V and 0 bases from J, with 7 bases between. The CDR3 region is CAVHLNTEAFF. The CDR3 DNA follows: TGTGCCGTACACCTGAACACTGAAGCTTTCTTT.

The chain couples TRBV6-6 to TRBJ2-1; 9 nucleotides match TRBD2. Germline loops: CDR1 MNHNY, CDR2 SVGAGI (reference sequence). Trimming cost V 0 bases and J 7 bases; bases outside gene matches: 7. The CDR3 length is 16 residues. This chain's CDR3 is CASSYSGAGGRNEQFF. CDR3 DNA sequence: TGTGCCAGCAGTTACTCGGGAGCGGGGGGCCGGAATGAGCAGTTCTTC.

The sample holds one count of this clone. This chain uses TRBV7-9 with TRBJ2-1, with 9 bases that match TRBD1. CDR1 and CDR2 (germline): SEHNR, FQNEAQ (reference sequence). The V segment lost 5 bases and the J segment 5 bases; nucleotides outside the gene matches: 7. CDR3 length: 15 residues. CDR3 protein: CASSPLGTGNNEQFF. CDR3 DNA: TGTGCCAGCAGCCCCCTCGGGACAGGGAACAATGAGCAGTTCTTC.

This clone was counted only a few times. CDR3 coding DNA: TGTGCCAGTACCCGAGATGGAGGGCCCCAGCATTTT. This gives the protein CASTRDGGPQHF. The chain links TRBV19 to TRBJ1-5; D not certain. Per germline, CDR1 LNHDA and CDR2 SQIVND (reference sequence). The CDR3 runs to 12 residues. With 7 bases removed from V and 9 bases from J, the gap between germline ends came to 13 bases. The whole variable domain, remainder taken from reference TRBV19 and TRBJ1-5, is DGGITQSPKYLFRKEGQNVTLSCEQNLNHDAMYWYRQDPGQGLRLIYYSQIVNDFQKGDIAEGYSVSREKKESFPLTVTSAQKNPTAFYLCASTRDGGPQHFGDGTRLSIL.

V is TRBV11-2 and J is TRBJ1-1; the D is unclear. The CDR3 contains 12 residues. V lost 5 bases, J lost 4 bases, and 8 bases lay in between. From germline, CDR1 is SGHAT and CDR2 FQNNGV. CDR3 in amino acids: CASSLSGTEAFF. The DNA of the CDR3 is TGTGCCAGCAGCCTGAGCGGCACTGAAGCTTTCTTT.